The following is a T cell receptor beta chain sequence with its context. The antigen is unknown. This sample was included in a study of cytomegalovirus exposure and HLA in healthy donors. Study observations and caveats: Earlier analysis yielded a pattern in which most TCR beta V segments were productive about 90% or about 30% of the time. It has been reported that TCR beta sequences accurately predicted the HLA-A and HLA-B alleles of most subjects. Researchers reported that three CMV-associated chains were confirmed in vitro as CMV antigen-specific.

It was with 60 Vbeta and 13 Jbeta primers that the PCR ran. Here immunoSEQ multiplex PCR was the method, and the copy in TCRdb shows in-frame clones only, minus some. The sample lists 130,000 or so clones; over 65% were seen once. Germline V gives CDR1 SGDLS, CDR2 YYNGEE. This CDR3 is built from 12 residues. The V end lost 3 bases, the J end lost 7 bases, and 8 bases lay between the germline ends. Sequenced sample: PBMCs. The V call is TRBV9, the J call TRBJ2-4; no firm D call. The TCR was taken from a man aged 40-55 years in good health and CMV-seronegative. CDR3 residues: CASSEFGNIQYF. CDR3 in DNA: TGTGCCAGCAGCGAATTTGGCAACATTCAGTACTTC. The whole variable domain, remainder taken from reference TRBV9 and TRBJ2-4, is DSGVTQTPKHLITATGQRVTLRCSPRSGDLSVYWYQQSLDQGLQFLIQYYNGEERAKGNILERFSAQQFPDLHSELNLSSLELGDSALYFCASSEFGNIQYFGAGTRLSVL.